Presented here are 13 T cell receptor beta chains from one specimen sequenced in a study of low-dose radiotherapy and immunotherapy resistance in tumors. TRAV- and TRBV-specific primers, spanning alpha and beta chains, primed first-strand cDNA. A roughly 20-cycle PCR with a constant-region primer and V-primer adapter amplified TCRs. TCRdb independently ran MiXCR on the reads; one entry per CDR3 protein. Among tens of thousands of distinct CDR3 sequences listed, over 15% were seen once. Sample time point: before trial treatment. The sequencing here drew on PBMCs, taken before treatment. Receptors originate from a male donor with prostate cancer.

The CDR3 bases are TGCGCCAGCAGTCAATCGCCGGGGGGGAGTGCCACTGAAGCTTTCTTT. Translating it yields CASSQSPGGSATEAFF. J is TRBJ1-1 and V is TRBV23-1; possible D gene TRBD1, 5 bases. TRBV23-1 counts as an open reading frame of uncertain function. This CDR3 contains 16 residues. V lost 0 bases and J lost 4, with 15 bases in between.

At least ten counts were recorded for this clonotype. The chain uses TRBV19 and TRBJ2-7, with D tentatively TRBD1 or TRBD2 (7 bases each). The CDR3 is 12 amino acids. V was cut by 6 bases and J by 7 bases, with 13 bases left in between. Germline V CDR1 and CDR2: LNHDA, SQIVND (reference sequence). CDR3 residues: CASSRQGGEQYF. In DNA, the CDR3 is TGTGCCAGTAGCAGACAGGGAGGGGAGCAGTACTTC.

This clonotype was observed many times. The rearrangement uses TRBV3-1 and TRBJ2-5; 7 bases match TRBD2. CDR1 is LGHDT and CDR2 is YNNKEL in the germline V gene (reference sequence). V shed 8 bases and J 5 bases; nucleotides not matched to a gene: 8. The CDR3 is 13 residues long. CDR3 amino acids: CASREGLQETQYF. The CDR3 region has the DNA TGTGCCAGCCGAGAGGGACTACAGGAGACCCAGTACTTC.

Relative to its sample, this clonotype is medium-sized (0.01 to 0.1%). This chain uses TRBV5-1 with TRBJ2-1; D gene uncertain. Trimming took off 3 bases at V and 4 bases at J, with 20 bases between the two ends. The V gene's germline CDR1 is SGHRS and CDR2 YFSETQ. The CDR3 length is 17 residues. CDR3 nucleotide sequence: TGCGCCAGCAGCTGGGCCCCGACCACAACCTCATACAATGAGCAGTTCTTC. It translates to CASSWAPTTTSYNEQFF.

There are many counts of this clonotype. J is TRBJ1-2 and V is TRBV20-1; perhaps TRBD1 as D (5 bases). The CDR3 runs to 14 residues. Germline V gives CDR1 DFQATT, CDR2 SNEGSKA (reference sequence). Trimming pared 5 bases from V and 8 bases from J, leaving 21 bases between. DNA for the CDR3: TGCAGTGCTCCCCGGGGGTTCGGCACAGCGGGCTACACCTTC. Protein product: CSAPRGFGTAGYTF.

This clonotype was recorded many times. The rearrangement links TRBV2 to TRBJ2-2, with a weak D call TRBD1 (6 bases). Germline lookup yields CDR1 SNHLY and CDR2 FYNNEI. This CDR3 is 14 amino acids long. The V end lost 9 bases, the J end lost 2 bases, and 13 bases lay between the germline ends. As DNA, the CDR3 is TGTGCCAGTAAAGGACAGATTAACACCGGGGAGCTGTTTTTT. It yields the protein CASKGQINTGELFF.

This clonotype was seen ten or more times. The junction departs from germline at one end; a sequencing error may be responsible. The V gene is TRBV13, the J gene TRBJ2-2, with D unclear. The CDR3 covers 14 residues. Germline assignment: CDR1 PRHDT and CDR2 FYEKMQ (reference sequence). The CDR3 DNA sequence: TGTGCCACCAGCAGAGAAGAAGTCACCGGGGAGCTGTTTTTT. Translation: CATSREEVTGELFF.

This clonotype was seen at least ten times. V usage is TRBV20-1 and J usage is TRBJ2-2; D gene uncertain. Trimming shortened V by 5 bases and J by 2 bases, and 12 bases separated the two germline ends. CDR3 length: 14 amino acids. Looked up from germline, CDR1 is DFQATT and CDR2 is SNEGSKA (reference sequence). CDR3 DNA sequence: TGCAGTGCTGACCACGGACGAAACACCGGGGAGCTGTTTTTT. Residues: CSADHGRNTGELFF.

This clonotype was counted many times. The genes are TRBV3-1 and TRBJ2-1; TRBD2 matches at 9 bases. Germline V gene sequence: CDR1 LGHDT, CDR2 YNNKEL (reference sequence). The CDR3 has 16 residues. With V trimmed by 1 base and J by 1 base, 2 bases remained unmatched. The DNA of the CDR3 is TGTGCCAGCAGCCAAGGACTAGCGGATTCCTACAATGAGCAGTTCTTC. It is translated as CASSQGLADSYNEQFF.

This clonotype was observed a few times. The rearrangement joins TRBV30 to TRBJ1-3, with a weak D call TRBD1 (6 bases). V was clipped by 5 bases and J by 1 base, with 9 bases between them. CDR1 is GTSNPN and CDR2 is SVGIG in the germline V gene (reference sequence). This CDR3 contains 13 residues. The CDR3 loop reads CAWDTGSGNTIYF. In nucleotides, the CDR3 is TGTGCCTGGGATACAGGGTCTGGAAACACCATATATTTT.

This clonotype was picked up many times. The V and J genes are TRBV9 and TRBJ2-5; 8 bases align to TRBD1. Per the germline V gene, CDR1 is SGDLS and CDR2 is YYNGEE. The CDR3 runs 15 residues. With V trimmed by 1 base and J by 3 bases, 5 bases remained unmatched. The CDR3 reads CASSVKGQVKETQYF. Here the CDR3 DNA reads TGTGCCAGCAGCGTAAAGGGACAGGTCAAAGAGACCCAGTACTTC. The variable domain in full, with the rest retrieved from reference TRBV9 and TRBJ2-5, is DSGVTQTPKHLITATGQRVTLRCSPRSGDLSVYWYQQSLDQGLQFLIQYYNGEERAKGNILERFSAQQFPDLHSELNLSSLELGDSALYFCASSVKGQVKETQYFGPGTRLLVL.

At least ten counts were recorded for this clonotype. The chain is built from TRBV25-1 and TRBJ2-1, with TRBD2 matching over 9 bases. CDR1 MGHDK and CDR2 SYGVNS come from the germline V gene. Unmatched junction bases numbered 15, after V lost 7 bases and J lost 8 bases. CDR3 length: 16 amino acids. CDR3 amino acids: CASMGLAGSVTDEQFF. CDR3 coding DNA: TGTGCCAGCATGGGGCTAGCGGGGTCTGTGACGGATGAGCAGTTCTTC.

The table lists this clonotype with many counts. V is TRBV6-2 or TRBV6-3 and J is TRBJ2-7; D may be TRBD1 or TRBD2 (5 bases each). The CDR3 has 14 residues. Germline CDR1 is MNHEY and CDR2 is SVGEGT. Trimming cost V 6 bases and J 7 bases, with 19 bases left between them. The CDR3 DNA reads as TGTGCCAGCAGGCGCCGGGACCGCCGTGAGGAGCAGTACTTC. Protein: CASRRRDRREEQYF.